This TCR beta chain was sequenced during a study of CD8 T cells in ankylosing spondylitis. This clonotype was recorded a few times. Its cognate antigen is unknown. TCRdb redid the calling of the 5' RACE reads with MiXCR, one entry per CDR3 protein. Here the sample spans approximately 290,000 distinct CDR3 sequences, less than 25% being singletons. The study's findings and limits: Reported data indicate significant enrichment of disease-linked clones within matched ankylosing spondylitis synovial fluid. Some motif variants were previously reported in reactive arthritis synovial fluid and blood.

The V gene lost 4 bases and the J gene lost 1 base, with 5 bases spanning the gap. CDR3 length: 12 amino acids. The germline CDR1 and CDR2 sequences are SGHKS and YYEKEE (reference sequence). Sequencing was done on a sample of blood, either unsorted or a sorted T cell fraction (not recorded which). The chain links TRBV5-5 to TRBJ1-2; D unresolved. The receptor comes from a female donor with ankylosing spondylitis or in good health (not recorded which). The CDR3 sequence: CASSGDNYGYTF. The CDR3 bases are TGTGCCAGCAGCGGCGATAACTATGGCTACACCTTC.